This entry features one TCR beta chain sequence. Its antigen target is currently unknown. No much larger clone exists at a distance of one base, and base qualities are not known. Other nucleotide sequences from this sample produce the same CDR3. These data belong to a study of blood T cell repertoires in COVID-19 (TCRdb year 2020). Context from the whole study: The collaborator samples originated in the United States, Italy and Spain and spanned the acute and convalescent phases of COVID-19. The material from the prospective study consisted of cDNA or gDNA derived from T cells, B-cell-depleted T cells, or PBMCs. Subjects who had been exposed to COVID-19, were actively infected with it, or had recovered from it provided the deeply sampled blood TCRbeta repertoires that made up the dataset. The repertoires were released in a freely available public database intended as a resource for research on the immune response to SARS-CoV-2. Samples came from the ongoing ImmuneRACE study (first 160 participants) plus 1,254 subjects from 6 global collaborators. Nearly every sample came with metadata listing a de-identified subject ID, COVID-19 status, age in years and sex. HLA class I and class II types, where available, came from metadata supplied by the sample provider rather than from assay-based typing.

TCRbeta CDR3 regions were amplified from genomic DNA using the immunoSEQ Assay, a bias-controlled multiplex PCR. The study's processing was this. The number of nucleated cells in each sample was estimated from the amplification of reference gene primers within the assay. To quantify the absolute abundance of each unique TCRbeta CDR3 rearrangement, sequence reads were collapsed and filtered. For each sample, productive Simpson clonality was calculated by taking the square root of Simpson's diversity index across productive rearrangements. TCRdb re-hosts the immuneACCESS table, in-frame sequences only. Its copies lack some clones; in the studies checked, an unresolved V gene accounts for under half of them, and the cause for the rest is not known. That table supplies the V and J calls and clone size; D and trimming were determined from the DNA. Here the sample has around 470,000 clones; 80% to 90% occur a single time. The ten largest account for approximately 0.9% of the sample.

One collaborating source in Seattle enrolled patients while the patients were actively infected and followed the patients over time throughout the course of disease. The collaborating institutions used their own protocols to collect whole blood in K2EDTA tubes. For TCRbeta analysis, collaborator samples were shipped as frozen whole blood, as isolated PBMCs, or as DNA extracted from either sample type. The study at large found these results: How much clinical and demographic metadata was included differed by source and by participant, and the metadata was provided uncurated.

The germline V gene provides CDR1 MNHEY and CDR2 SVGAGI. Spanning cysteine to phenylalanine, the CDR3 consists of 14 amino acids. This entry keeps only the CDR3 DNA: 42 bases, framed from base 1. Ends trimmed: V by 2 bases, J by 7 bases; bases unmatched to a gene: 6. The material sequenced was peripheral blood. The receptor chain draws on TRBV6-5 and TRBJ1-1; 8 central bases correspond to TRBD1. The receptor comes from a man between 18 and 29 years old with COVID-19, enrolled during active disease. For the CDR3, the sequence is CASSYDRGGSEAFF. The DNA sequence is as follows: TGTGCCAGCAGTTACGACAGGGGAGGTAGTGAAGCTTTCTTT.